The 15 T cell receptor beta chains given below trace back to one sample, sequenced in a study of shared clonotypes between healthy human individuals. The data were produced by immunoSEQ multiplex PCR, yet TCRdb's version contains in-frame clones alone and is incomplete. The sample records approximately 2,300,000 clones, 85% to 95% being singletons. Sample: naive CD4+ T cells from PBMCs. The subset denotes: CD45RA+ positively selected. Receptor source: a man aged 18 to 29 in good health. Some clones in this sample may be carry-over from other donors' samples.

Remarks on this clone: The sample carries other DNA sequences with the same CDR3. The V call is TRBV6-1, the J call TRBJ2-1; D gene unclear. Germline CDR1 MNHNS, CDR2 SASEGT. V lost 2 bases and J lost 7, with 3 bases in between. The CDR3 extends over 11 amino acids. The CDR3 reads CASSERNEQFF. DNA of the CDR3: TGTGCCAGCAGTGAAAGGAATGAGCAGTTCTTC.

V and J are TRBV10-1 and TRBJ2-7, with D possibly called TRBD1 or TRBD2 (5 bases each). Germline V gene lookup returns CDR1 WNHNN and CDR2 SYGVQD (reference sequence). Trimming removed 5 bases at V and 5 bases at J, with 7 bases between. The CDR3 has 11 residues. CDR3 bases: TGCGCCAGCAGTCGGGGCCACGAGCAGTACTTC. Its translation: CASSRGHEQYF.

The CDR3 loop is CATSTRAGQGDEQYF. Here the CDR3 DNA reads TGTGCCACCAGCACTAGGGCGGGACAGGGCGACGAGCAGTACTTC. V gene TRBV15 combines with J gene TRBJ2-7; 9 bases fit TRBD1. Germline assignment: CDR1 LNHNV and CDR2 YYDKDF (reference sequence). V trimming: 4 bases; J trimming: 5 bases; junction bases outside the gene matches: 9. There are 15 residues in the CDR3. Variable domain in full (rest from reference TRBV15 and TRBJ2-7): DAMVIQNPRYQVTQFGKPVTLSCSQTLNHNVMYWYQQKSSQAPKLLFHYYDKDFNNEADTPDNFQSRRPNTSFCFLDIRSPGLGDTAMYLCATSTRAGQGDEQYFGPGTRLTVT.

The rearrangement joins TRBV7-2 to TRBJ2-5, with D possibly matching TRBD1 (5 bases). This CDR3 is 16 amino acids long. CDR1 and CDR2 (germline): SGHTA, FQGNSA. Trimming took off 1 base at V and 2 bases at J, with 14 bases between the two ends. CDR3 in amino acids: CASSLGLGRMQETQYF. The CDR3 DNA is TGTGCCAGCAGCTTAGGGTTGGGGCGGATGCAAGAGACCCAGTACTTC.

The chain links TRBV28 to TRBJ1-4, with a tentative D call TRBD1 (5 bases). This CDR3 spans 14 amino acids. V was shortened by 3 bases and J by 10 bases, with 15 bases between the two germline ends. Germline loops: CDR1 MDHEN, CDR2 SYDVKM. This CDR3 reads CASSFSRGYGKLFF. CDR3 DNA: TGTGCCAGCAGTTTCTCTCGGGGGTATGGAAAACTGTTTTTT.

The chain carries TRBV19 and TRBJ1-4; a possible D gene is TRBD1 (5 bases). Germline CDR1 and CDR2: LNHDA and SQIVND (reference sequence). There are 14 residues in the CDR3. Trimming removed 5 bases at V and 5 bases at J, with 12 bases between. CDR3 sequence reads: CASSGSGRNEKLFF. The CDR3 region has the DNA TGTGCCAGTAGTGGATCAGGGCGAAATGAAAAACTGTTTTTT.

V gene TRBV7-2 combines with J gene TRBJ2-1; a possible D gene is TRBD2 (6 bases). From germline, CDR1 is SGHTA and CDR2 FQGNSA. The CDR3 covers 15 residues. V dropped 1 base and J dropped 2 bases, with 9 bases sitting between them. The CDR3 nucleotides read TGTGCCAGCAGCTTAGAAGGGACTCCCTACAATGAGCAGTTCTTC. Its translation: CASSLEGTPYNEQFF.

The V gene is TRBV11-2, the J gene TRBJ2-5, with D perhaps TRBD1 (7 bases). The end of the DNA is better explained by TRBJ2-7, so the J call may be wrong. The CDR3 consists of 17 residues. CDR1 SGHAT and CDR2 FQNNGV come from the germline V gene. Written as DNA, the CDR3 is TGTGCCAGCAGCTTAGGGAGGGGGCAGGGGAGCTCCTACGAGCAGTACTTC. Residues: CASSLGRGQGSSYEQYF.

V and J are TRBV5-1 and TRBJ2-1; D perhaps matches TRBD1 (5 bases). The CDR3 loop spans 14 amino acids. With 4 bases removed from V and 7 bases from J, the gap between germline ends came to 15 bases. The V gene's germline CDR1 is SGHRS and CDR2 YFSETQ. CDR3 sequence reads: CASSQDPGLNEQFF. As DNA, the CDR3 is TGCGCCAGCAGCCAGGATCCAGGGTTAAATGAGCAGTTCTTC.

The chain recombines TRBV14 with TRBJ2-3, with TRBD2 identical over 15 bases. The ends lost 3 bases at V and 4 bases at J; junction bases unmatched: 5. Germline V gene sequence: CDR1 SGHDN, CDR2 FVKESK. The CDR3 sequence is 17 residues long. The CDR3 is CASSQRGLAGGSDTQYF. The DNA of the CDR3 is TGTGCCAGCAGCCAGAGGGGACTAGCGGGAGGATCAGATACGCAGTATTTT.

This clone has only one observation. The rearrangement links TRBV5-4 to TRBJ2-5, with D perhaps matching TRBD1 or TRBD2 (6 bases each). The V gene's germline CDR1 is SGHNT and CDR2 YYREEE (reference sequence). The V and J ends lost 1 base and 3 bases respectively, with 13 bases between them. CDR3 length: 15 residues. The chain's CDR3 is CASSLMGGAEETQYF. The CDR3 DNA sequence: TGTGCCAGCAGCTTGATGGGGGGCGCGGAAGAGACCCAGTACTTC. The full variable domain, its missing parts supplied by reference TRBV5-4 and TRBJ2-5, is ETGVTQSPTHLIKTRGQQVTLRCSSQSGHNTVSWYQQALGQGPQFIFQYYREEENGRGNFPPRFSGLQFPNYSSELNVNALELDDSALYLCASSLMGGAEETQYFGPGTRLLVL.

The chain employs TRBV6-6 and TRBJ2-5; no reliable D call. The better agreement between TRBJ2-7 and the DNA end casts doubt on the J call. Germline V CDR1 and CDR2: MNHNY, SVGAGI (reference sequence). The CDR3 spans 12 residues. The CDR3 region is CASSYPLYEQYF. CDR3 DNA: TGTGCCAGCAGTTACCCTCTTTACGAGCAGTACTTC.

J is TRBJ1-1 and V is TRBV4-1, with D possibly being TRBD1 (6 bases). Trimming pared 6 bases from V and 7 bases from J, leaving 21 bases between. The CDR3 has 15 amino acids. Looked up from germline, CDR1 is MGHRA and CDR2 is YSYEKL. The CDR3 region has the DNA TGCGCCAGCAGTACTACCGGGACACTCATACTTGAAGCTTTCTTT. The encoded protein is CASSTTGTLILEAFF.

The chain has TRBV7-3 and TRBJ1-2; 7 nucleotides agree with TRBD1. The V gene's germline CDR1 is SGHTA and CDR2 FQGTGA. The CDR3 runs to 13 residues. Trimming cost V 5 bases and J 3 bases; bases outside gene matches: 3. The CDR3 reads CASSAQGYYGYTF. In nucleotides, the CDR3 is TGTGCCAGCAGCGCACAGGGGTACTATGGCTACACCTTC.

V gene TRBV7-2 combines with J gene TRBJ1-3; D is undetermined. Germline CDR1 and CDR2: SGHTA and FQGNSA. CDR3 length: 15 residues. V was shortened by 5 bases and J by 1 base, with 12 bases between the two germline ends. The CDR3 nucleotides read TGTGCCAGCAGCCCTCGAAGGTTTTCTGGAAACACCATATATTTT. It specifies CASSPRRFSGNTIYF.